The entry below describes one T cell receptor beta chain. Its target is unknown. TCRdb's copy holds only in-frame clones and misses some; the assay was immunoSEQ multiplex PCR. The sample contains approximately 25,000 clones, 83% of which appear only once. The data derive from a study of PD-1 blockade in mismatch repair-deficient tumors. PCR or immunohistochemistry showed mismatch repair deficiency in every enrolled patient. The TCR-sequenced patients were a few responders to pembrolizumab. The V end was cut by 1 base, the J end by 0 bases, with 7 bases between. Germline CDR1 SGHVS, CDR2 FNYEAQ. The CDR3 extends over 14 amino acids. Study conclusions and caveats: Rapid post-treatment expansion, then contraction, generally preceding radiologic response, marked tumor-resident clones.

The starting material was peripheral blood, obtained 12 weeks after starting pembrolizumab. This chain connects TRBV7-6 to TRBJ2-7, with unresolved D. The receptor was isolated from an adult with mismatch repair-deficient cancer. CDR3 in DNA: TGTGCCAGCAGCTTAGTAGGCATCTCCTACGAGCAGTACTTC. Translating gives CASSLVGISYEQYF.